This T cell receptor beta chain emerged from a study of spatial heterogeneity in lung cancer (dated by TCRdb to between 2018 and 2021). The study in broad terms: More beta-chain than alpha-chain transcripts were consistently detected, likely reflecting higher beta-chain transcript abundance. TCR repertoire features were related to nonsynonymous mutation counts determined by whole-exome sequencing of tumor tissue. In the raw uncorrected reads, each unique combination of TCR and UMI appeared more than ten times on average. The study quantitatively compared TCR alpha and beta repertoires across multiple tumor regions, matched nontumor lung and blood in non-small cell lung cancer. At surgery, both alpha and beta chains were TCR-sequenced in over 200 tumor regions, fewer than 85 matched nontumor lung samples and 50 to 60 PBMC samples.

V sheds 5 bases and J sheds 5 bases, leaving 14 bases between their ends. CDR1 SGHRS and CDR2 YFSETQ are derived from the germline V gene. Including the terminal cysteine and phenylalanine, the CDR3 comprises 14 residues. Just CDR3 DNA is preserved here, 42 bases in frame from base 1. This clonotype was observed at least ten times. There is no known antigen for this receptor. Qualities for individual bases were not recorded, and no much larger clone is one base off. The time point label on this specimen signifies: sample taken at primary tumor resection. The donors were around 69 patients from the lung TRACERx cohort who had early-stage, untreated non-small cell lung cancer. Whole RNA extracted from tumor and nontumor lung tissue, or from cryopreserved PBMC samples, was used for TCR sequencing without cell sorting. Only patients with enough RNA available from two or more tumor regions were chosen for TCR sequencing.

What the research found in general, with its limitations: Ubiquitous expanded tumor TCRs were detected in blood more often at tumor resection than at routine follow-up. Additional single-cell paired TCR alpha and beta sequencing was considered necessary to confirm, at a functional level, the hypothesis that regional TCRs recognize regional mutations.

Libraries were made using 5' RACE. The instrument given in TCRdb is NextSeq 500. To allow correction of PCR and sequencing errors, the TCR library protocol tagged every TCR cDNA molecule with a unique molecular identifier. Regarding the original processing steps: TCR identification, UMI-based error correction and CDR3 extraction were performed with Decombinator tools. TCRs above a frequency of 2 per 1,000, corresponding to the top 1% of the tumor frequency distribution, were defined as expanded. Rényi diversity was computed with the R vegan package after subsampling each repertoire 100 times to 5,000 TCRs. CDR3 similarity networks were constructed using string-kernel similarity of amino acid triplets, with links drawn between CDR3s whose pairwise similarity was above 0.82. TCRdb applied fastp at Q25 and MiXCR to the public reads, then kept only in-frame beta chains. Here each entry gathers all rows of one CDR3 protein and keeps the most common genes and DNA. The V and J calls, along with clone size, are taken from TCRdb and not from the paper's own processing. Recorded for this sample are tens of thousands of distinct CDR3 sequences; about 3% of them occurred a single time. The ten largest make up about 28% of the sample.

The sequence joins TRBV5-1 to TRBJ2-1; the D gene identity is not certain. This clonotype originated in a female donor with early-stage non-small cell lung cancer. The sample here was PBMCs, taken at surgery. At the DNA level, the sequence is TGCGCCAGCAGATGGACGGGTTCCGACAATGAGCAGTTCTTC. The translation is CASRWTGSDNEQFF.